The 3 T cell receptor beta chains below were found in one sample sequenced in a study of control samples from healthy donors and cancer patients. Assay used: immunoSEQ multiplex PCR; TCRdb lists only in-frame clones, some missing. The sample holds about 150,000 clones, over 90% seen once. Sequenced material: blood. The origin of the receptors is a man aged 45 to 65 in good health.

The chain links TRBV6-5 to TRBJ2-3, with D possibly TRBD1 on 6 matching bases. The CDR3 runs 14 residues. Per the germline V gene, CDR1 is MNHEY and CDR2 is SVGAGI. V was pared by 4 bases and J by 4 bases, with 12 bases between. CDR3 bases: TGTGCCAGCAGTTTAACAGGGATTGCAGATACGCAGTATTTT. Its translation is CASSLTGIADTQYF.

The V gene is TRBV9, the J gene TRBJ2-7; 9 bases are shared with TRBD2. The V segment lost 4 bases and the J segment 6 bases; nucleotides outside the gene matches: 2. This CDR3 region has 12 residues. CDR1 and CDR2 from the germline V gene are SGDLS and YYNGEE. The CDR3 DNA sequence: TGTGCCAGCAGCTTTAGCGGGAGCGAGCAGTACTTC. It translates to CASSFSGSEQYF.

The rearrangement links TRBV5-1 to TRBJ2-2, with 14 bases fitting TRBD2. With V trimmed by 0 bases and J by 4 bases, 5 bases remained unmatched. The CDR3 length is 18 residues. Germline V gives CDR1 SGHRS, CDR2 YFSETQ. The CDR3 sequence is CASSLGLAGGPFTGELFF. For the CDR3, the DNA is TGCGCCAGCAGCTTGGGACTAGCGGGAGGGCCTTTCACCGGGGAGCTGTTTTTT.